This T cell receptor beta chain was sequenced for a study of cytomegalovirus exposure and HLA in healthy donors. Note on this clone: Its antigen is unidentified.

The germline V gene has CDR1 MDHEN and CDR2 SYDVKM. Germline trimming cut 6 bases from V and 0 bases from J; bases unmatched to any gene: 8. The CDR3 length is 17 residues. Study-level findings and limits: Clonal expansion, a later analysis showed, was greater in HLA-associated TCR beta chains than in equally common others. Earlier analysis yielded a pattern in which most TCR beta V segments were productive about 90% or about 30% of the time. Common viral pathogens (according to a later analysis) appeared linked to several of the most significant clusters. TCR beta sequences reportedly predicted most subjects' HLA-A and HLA-B alleles accurately.

Both 60 Vbeta primers and 13 Jbeta primers went into the PCR. This table comes from immunoSEQ multiplex PCR, and its TCRdb copy is limited to in-frame clones, with some not included. The repertoire includes around 150,000 clones, 55% to 80% of them detected once, and 5.5% to 9% sits in the top ten. Sequenced sample: PBMCs. This sequence was found in a woman aged 55-69 years in good health and CMV-seropositive. The genes are TRBV28 and TRBJ2-6; 7 nucleotides match TRBD2. For the CDR3, the DNA is TGTGCCAGCAGCCCCCCACTAGCGAACTCTGGGGCCAACGTCCTGACTTTC. Encoded protein: CASSPPLANSGANVLTF.